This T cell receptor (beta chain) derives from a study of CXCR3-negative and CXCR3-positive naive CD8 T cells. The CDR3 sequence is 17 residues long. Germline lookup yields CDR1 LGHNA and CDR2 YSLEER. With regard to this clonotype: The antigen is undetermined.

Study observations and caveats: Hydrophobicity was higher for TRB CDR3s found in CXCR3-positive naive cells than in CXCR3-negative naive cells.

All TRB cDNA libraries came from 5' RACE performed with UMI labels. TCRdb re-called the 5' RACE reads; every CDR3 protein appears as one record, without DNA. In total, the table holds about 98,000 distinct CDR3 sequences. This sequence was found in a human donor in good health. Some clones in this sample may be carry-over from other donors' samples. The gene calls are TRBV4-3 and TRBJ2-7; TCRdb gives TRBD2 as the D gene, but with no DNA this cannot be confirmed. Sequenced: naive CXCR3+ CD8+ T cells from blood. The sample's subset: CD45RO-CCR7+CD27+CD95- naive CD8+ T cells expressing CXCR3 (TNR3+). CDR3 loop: CASSQDSSGGLSYEQYF.